This is a list of T cell receptor beta chains from one sample in a study of Ad26.COV2.S vaccination and SARS-CoV-2 variants. The table came from immunoSEQ multiplex PCR; TCRdb's copy has only in-frame clones and leaves some out. The sample carries fewer than 500,000 clones, 89% recorded once. Sequencing used peripheral blood, obtained in a trial of Ad26.COV2.S vaccine versus placebo. All receptors come from a person between 18 and 59 years old who received the Ad26.COV2.S COVID-19 vaccine or a placebo. CDR3s include the opening cysteine and the closing phenylalanine or tryptophan. The order of the fields is V gene, clone size, D gene, J gene, CDR3 protein, CDR3 DNA. A D gene is named only where the DNA matches it firmly. The size field is filled for only some rows; it gives once, few, many or a size class.

v_gene: TRBV10-3; abundance: -; d_gene: -; j_gene: TRBJ1-4; CDR3aa: CAISESWASNEKLFF; CDR3nt: TGTGCCATCAGTGAGTCGTGGGCGTCTAATGAAAAACTGTTTTTT
v_gene: TRBV6-5; abundance: -; d_gene: -; j_gene: TRBJ1-1; CDR3aa: CAGTGSGGSEAFF; CDR3nt: TGTGCCGGAACAGGTTCGGGAGGGTCTGAAGCTTTCTTT
v_gene: TRBV7-3; abundance: -; d_gene: -; j_gene: TRBJ2-7; CDR3aa: CASSLNGGYEQYF; CDR3nt: TGTGCCAGCAGCTTAAACGGGGGATACGAGCAGTACTTC
v_gene: TRBV7-9; abundance: -; d_gene: -; j_gene: TRBJ2-5; CDR3aa: CASSFEYQETQYF; CDR3nt: TGTGCCAGCAGCTTTGAGTATCAAGAGACCCAGTACTTC
v_gene: TRBV6-6; abundance: -; d_gene: TRBD1; j_gene: TRBJ2-7; CDR3aa: CASSYSGTGSYEQYF; CDR3nt: TGTGCCAGCAGTTACTCCGGGACAGGGTCCTACGAGCAGTACTTC
v_gene: TRBV4-3; abundance: -; d_gene: -; j_gene: TRBJ2-3; CDR3aa: CASSQNSAREDTQYF; CDR3nt: TGCGCCAGCAGCCAAAATAGCGCGAGGGAAGATACGCAGTATTTT
v_gene: TRBV14; abundance: -; d_gene: -; j_gene: TRBJ2-3; CDR3aa: CASRRLARGTQYF; CDR3nt: TGTGCCAGCCGACGGCTAGCTCGAGGTACGCAGTATTTT
v_gene: TRBV4-1; abundance: -; d_gene: -; j_gene: TRBJ1-3; CDR3aa: CATAGGALSGNTIYF; CDR3nt: TGCGCCACCGCGGGGGGGGCTCTCTCTGGAAACACCATATATTTT
v_gene: TRBV24-1; abundance: -; d_gene: TRBD1; j_gene: TRBJ2-5; CDR3aa: CATSDLQGVQETQYF; CDR3nt: TGTGCCACCAGTGATTTGCAGGGGGTCCAAGAGACCCAGTACTTC
v_gene: TRBV2; abundance: -; d_gene: TRBD1; j_gene: TRBJ1-2; CDR3aa: CASSVHQGANGYTF; CDR3nt: TGTGCCAGCAGTGTTCACCAGGGGGCAAATGGCTACACCTTC
v_gene: TRBV27; abundance: -; d_gene: TRBD1; j_gene: TRBJ2-2; CDR3aa: CASSLPGQGGTGELFF; CDR3nt: TGTGCCAGCAGTTTACCGGGACAGGGGGGGACCGGGGAGCTGTTTTTT
v_gene: TRBV10-3; abundance: -; d_gene: -; j_gene: TRBJ1-1; CDR3aa: CAISEVATEAFF; CDR3nt: TGTGCCATCAGTGAGGTTGCCACTGAAGCTTTCTTT
v_gene: TRBV7-2; abundance: few; d_gene: -; j_gene: TRBJ1-5; CDR3aa: CASSQRLGSPQHF; CDR3nt: TGTGCCAGCAGCCAGCGCTTAGGGTCGCCCCAGCATTTT
v_gene: TRBV5-1; abundance: -; d_gene: -; j_gene: TRBJ1-1; CDR3aa: CASSLGRVGTEAFF; CDR3nt: TGCGCCAGCAGCTTGGGGAGGGTTGGCACTGAAGCTTTCTTT
v_gene: TRBV29-1; abundance: -; d_gene: -; j_gene: TRBJ2-5; CDR3aa: CSGRTDLQETQYF; CDR3nt: TGCAGCGGGCGGACGGATCTCCAAGAGACCCAGTACTTC
v_gene: TRBV29-1; abundance: -; d_gene: -; j_gene: TRBJ1-2; CDR3aa: CSARGGSPYGYTF; CDR3nt: TGCAGCGCTAGAGGGGGGAGCCCCTATGGCTACACCTTC
v_gene: TRBV11-1; abundance: few; d_gene: -; j_gene: TRBJ2-1; CDR3aa: CASSKSGPPLNEQFF; CDR3nt: TGTGCCAGCAGCAAGAGCGGACCACCTCTCAATGAGCAGTTCTTC
v_gene: TRBV5-4; abundance: once; d_gene: TRBD2; j_gene: TRBJ2-5; CDR3aa: CASSPLAGKETQYF; CDR3nt: TGTGCCAGCAGCCCTCTAGCGGGGAAAGAGACCCAGTACTTC
v_gene: TRBV2; abundance: -; d_gene: TRBD1; j_gene: TRBJ1-2; CDR3aa: CASSDSQGTYGYTF; CDR3nt: TGTGCCAGCAGTGATTCACAGGGGACCTATGGCTACACCTTC
v_gene: TRBV7-2; abundance: -; d_gene: TRBD2; j_gene: TRBJ2-5; CDR3aa: CASSLAPILAGGIETQYF; CDR3nt: TGTGCCAGCAGCTTAGCGCCGATACTAGCGGGAGGGATAGAGACCCAGTACTTC
v_gene: TRBV5-1; abundance: -; d_gene: -; j_gene: TRBJ2-7; CDR3aa: CASSLRPQGRYEQYF; CDR3nt: TGCGCCAGCAGCTTGAGACCCCAGGGCCGCTACGAGCAGTACTTC
v_gene: TRBV29-1; abundance: -; d_gene: -; j_gene: TRBJ2-7; CDR3aa: CSALSRQTYEQYF; CDR3nt: TGCAGCGCCCTAAGTAGGCAGACCTACGAGCAGTACTTC
v_gene: TRBV19; abundance: once; d_gene: TRBD1; j_gene: TRBJ1-4; CDR3aa: CASSLGQTTNEKLFF; CDR3nt: TGTGCCAGTAGCCTGGGACAGACAACTAATGAAAAACTGTTTTTT
v_gene: TRBV18; abundance: -; d_gene: -; j_gene: TRBJ2-7; CDR3aa: CASSPLGTYEQYF; CDR3nt: TGTGCCAGCTCACCACTCGGGACCTACGAGCAGTACTTC
v_gene: TRBV4-2; abundance: -; d_gene: -; j_gene: TRBJ1-2; CDR3aa: CASSRRDGANYGYTF; CDR3nt: TGTGCCAGCAGTCGAAGGGACGGCGCTAACTATGGCTACACCTTC
v_gene: TRBV7-9; abundance: -; d_gene: -; j_gene: TRBJ1-2; CDR3aa: CASSTPWISGGYTF; CDR3nt: TGTGCCAGCAGCACTCCCTGGATCTCCGGCGGCTACACCTTC
v_gene: TRBV6-5; abundance: -; d_gene: -; j_gene: TRBJ1-5; CDR3aa: CASSLNFDQPQHF; CDR3nt: TGTGCCAGCAGTCTAAACTTCGATCAGCCCCAGCATTTT
v_gene: TRBV6-1; abundance: few; d_gene: -; j_gene: TRBJ2-2; CDR3aa: CASSEIWGLSGELFF; CDR3nt: TGTGCCAGCAGTGAAATTTGGGGACTCTCCGGGGAGCTGTTTTTT
v_gene: TRBV4-3; abundance: -; d_gene: -; j_gene: TRBJ2-2; CDR3aa: CASSPGRDGPYTGELFF; CDR3nt: TGCGCCAGCAGCCCCGGCAGGGACGGACCGTACACCGGGGAGCTGTTTTTT
v_gene: TRBV18; abundance: once; d_gene: -; j_gene: TRBJ2-2; CDR3aa: CASSPGQLAPTGELFF; CDR3nt: TGTGCCAGCTCACCAGGACAACTAGCACCCACCGGGGAGCTGTTTTTT
v_gene: TRBV6-5; abundance: -; d_gene: -; j_gene: TRBJ2-7; CDR3aa: CASSFRRGKQYF; CDR3nt: TGTGCCAGCAGTTTCCGCCGGGGGAAGCAGTACTTC
v_gene: TRBV9; abundance: once; d_gene: -; j_gene: TRBJ2-3; CDR3aa: CASDTNRDQSDTQYF; CDR3nt: TGTGCCAGCGATACGAACAGGGATCAGTCAGATACGCAGTATTTT
v_gene: TRBV28; abundance: -; d_gene: -; j_gene: TRBJ1-2; CDR3aa: CASSLSPRGLGYTF; CDR3nt: TGTGCCAGCAGTTTATCCCCCAGAGGGCTGGGCTACACCTTC
v_gene: TRBV11-3; abundance: -; d_gene: TRBD2; j_gene: TRBJ2-3; CDR3aa: CASSQGLAGGPDTQYF; CDR3nt: TGTGCCAGCAGCCAGGGACTAGCGGGAGGGCCGGATACGCAGTATTTT
v_gene: TRBV7-9; abundance: -; d_gene: TRBD2; j_gene: TRBJ2-3; CDR3aa: CASSLRLAGGISTDTQYF; CDR3nt: TGTGCCAGCAGCTTGAGACTAGCGGGAGGGATAAGCACAGATACGCAGTATTTT
v_gene: TRBV11-2; abundance: once; d_gene: -; j_gene: TRBJ2-2; CDR3aa: CASSVDGAGELFF; CDR3nt: TGTGCCAGCAGCGTAGATGGGGCCGGGGAGCTGTTTTTT
v_gene: TRBV5-5; abundance: -; d_gene: -; j_gene: TRBJ1-4; CDR3aa: CASSFREPTNEKLFF; CDR3nt: TGTGCCAGCAGCTTCAGGGAACCGACTAATGAAAAACTGTTTTTT
v_gene: TRBV7-9; abundance: -; d_gene: -; j_gene: TRBJ2-4; CDR3aa: CASSLDGRGDIQYF; CDR3nt: TGTGCCAGCAGCTTAGACGGGAGAGGGGACATTCAGTACTTC
v_gene: TRBV28; abundance: -; d_gene: TRBD2; j_gene: TRBJ2-1; CDR3aa: CASSLGATSGAIDEQFF; CDR3nt: TGTGCCAGCAGTTTAGGGGCCACTAGCGGGGCGATCGATGAGCAGTTCTTC
v_gene: TRBV5-6; abundance: -; d_gene: -; j_gene: TRBJ2-3; CDR3aa: CASAPTVTSTDTQYF; CDR3nt: TGTGCCAGTGCCCCCACGGTTACTAGCACAGATACGCAGTATTTT
v_gene: TRBV10-3; abundance: -; d_gene: -; j_gene: TRBJ1-4; CDR3aa: CAISDPPAEGGDEKLFF; CDR3nt: TGTGCCATCAGTGATCCTCCCGCAGAGGGGGGTGATGAAAAACTGTTTTTT
v_gene: TRBV5-5; abundance: -; d_gene: TRBD1; j_gene: TRBJ2-5; CDR3aa: CASSFSPTTGTETQYF; CDR3nt: TGTGCCAGCAGCTTTAGCCCAACGACAGGGACGGAGACCCAGTACTTC
v_gene: TRBV19; abundance: -; d_gene: -; j_gene: TRBJ1-5; CDR3aa: CASSSLGDSNQPQHF; CDR3nt: TGTGCCAGTAGTTCGCTTGGGGATAGCAATCAGCCCCAGCATTTT
v_gene: TRBV3-1/TRBV3-2; abundance: -; d_gene: -; j_gene: TRBJ2-1; CDR3aa: CASSPQPLTSTQFF; CDR3nt: TGTGCCAGCAGTCCACAACCCCTCACTAGTACACAGTTCTTC
v_gene: TRBV6-6; abundance: -; d_gene: -; j_gene: TRBJ1-3; CDR3aa: CASSRNRASGNTIYF; CDR3nt: TGTGCCAGCAGTCGTAACAGAGCCTCTGGAAACACCATATATTTT
v_gene: TRBV29-1; abundance: -; d_gene: -; j_gene: TRBJ2-2; CDR3aa: CSVEKHPGTGELFF; CDR3nt: TGCAGCGTTGAGAAACATCCGGGGACCGGGGAGCTGTTTTTT
v_gene: TRBV5-6; abundance: -; d_gene: -; j_gene: TRBJ1-1; CDR3aa: CASSLGRVNTEAFF; CDR3nt: TGTGCCAGCAGCTTGGGAAGGGTGAACACTGAAGCTTTCTTT
v_gene: TRBV11-3; abundance: -; d_gene: TRBD2; j_gene: TRBJ2-1; CDR3aa: CASSLAGVNEQFF; CDR3nt: TGTGCCAGCAGCCTAGCGGGTGTGAATGAGCAGTTCTTC
v_gene: TRBV7-3; abundance: -; d_gene: TRBD2; j_gene: TRBJ2-1; CDR3aa: CASSLLAGGQNEQFF; CDR3nt: TGTGCCAGCAGTCTCCTAGCGGGAGGGCAAAATGAGCAGTTCTTC
v_gene: TRBV30; abundance: -; d_gene: -; j_gene: TRBJ2-1; CDR3aa: CAWSVQLDNEQFF; CDR3nt: TGTGCCTGGAGTGTTCAACTAGACAATGAGCAGTTCTTC
v_gene: TRBV9; abundance: -; d_gene: TRBD2; j_gene: TRBJ2-5; CDR3aa: CASSVSGDGWETQYF; CDR3nt: TGTGCCAGCAGCGTAAGCGGGGATGGGTGGGAGACCCAGTACTTC
v_gene: TRBV5-4; abundance: -; d_gene: -; j_gene: TRBJ2-3; CDR3aa: CASSLVLEDTQYF; CDR3nt: TGTGCCAGCAGCTTGGTTCTAGAAGATACGCAGTATTTT
v_gene: TRBV5-1; abundance: -; d_gene: TRBD2; j_gene: TRBJ2-3; CDR3aa: CASSSAGTRVFADTQYF; CDR3nt: TGCGCCAGCAGCTCGGCCGGGACTAGGGTTTTTGCAGATACGCAGTATTTT
v_gene: TRBV5-1; abundance: -; d_gene: -; j_gene: TRBJ1-3; CDR3aa: CASSPGTHNDGNTIYF; CDR3nt: TGCGCCAGCAGCCCTGGGACACATAACGATGGAAACACCATATATTTT
v_gene: TRBV5-1; abundance: once; d_gene: -; j_gene: TRBJ1-1; CDR3aa: CASSSLDRTTEAFF; CDR3nt: TGCGCCAGCAGCTCCCTAGACAGGACCACTGAAGCTTTCTTT
v_gene: TRBV5-1; abundance: -; d_gene: TRBD1; j_gene: TRBJ1-5; CDR3aa: CASSLAPGQVNQPQHF; CDR3nt: TGCGCCAGCAGCTTGGCCCCGGGACAGGTCAATCAGCCCCAGCATTTT
v_gene: TRBV18; abundance: -; d_gene: -; j_gene: TRBJ1-2; CDR3aa: CASSPPGGYGGYTF; CDR3nt: TGTGCCAGCTCACCCCCTGGGGGTTACGGGGGCTACACCTTC